This TCR beta chain is drawn from a study of OX40 agonist ivuxolimab in advanced cancers. Study overall: Treatment of patients was with ivuxolimab, an agonistic anti-OX40 (CD134) antibody. Dose-escalation patients had hepatocellular carcinoma, melanoma, renal cell or head and neck cancer. Study-wide findings and caveats: Among the nonresponders, some also had low normalized T-cell clonal expansion. Compared with CD4+, CD8+ T cells on average had more expanded clones.

Regarding this clone: The target antigen is unknown.

Measured with immunoSEQ multiplex PCR; TCRdb has only the in-frame clones, and not every one. Of about 20,000 clones detected, about 86% appear once; the ten largest clones hold approximately 23%. After removal of 0 bases from V and 4 bases from J, the junction contained 5 bases not matched to a gene. CDR3 length equals 15 residues. The V gene's germline CDR1 is SGDLS and CDR2 YYNGEE. The sample consisted of CD4+ or CD8+ T cells sorted from blood, taken in a trial of the OX40 agonist ivuxolimab. This TCR derives from an adult with an advanced solid tumor such as melanoma, head and neck, liver or kidney cancer. The V call is TRBV9, the J call TRBJ2-3; 7 positions match TRBD2. The chain's CDR3 is CASSVGSSGADTQYF. The CDR3 bases are TGTGCCAGCAGCGTAGGGTCTAGCGGCGCAGATACGCAGTATTTT. The full variable domain, in which reference TRBV9 and TRBJ2-3 provide the parts outside the CDR3, is DSGVTQTPKHLITATGQRVTLRCSPRSGDLSVYWYQQSLDQGLQFLIQYYNGEERAKGNILERFSAQQFPDLHSELNLSSLELGDSALYFCASSVGSSGADTQYFGPGTRLTVL.